These T cell receptor beta chains were read from a single sample in a study of cytomegalovirus exposure and HLA in healthy donors. Libraries were prepared by immunoSEQ multiplex PCR; TCRdb keeps only in-frame clonotypes and omits some of them. The table shows about 140,000 clones, with roughly 80% occurring only once. Input material: PBMCs. The receptors originated from a woman in her 40s in good health and CMV-seronegative. The CDR3 runs from the conserved cysteine through the conserved F or W. A D gene is named only where the DNA matches it firmly. Size tells how often a clone was seen (once, few, many) or the class of an expanded clone, and some rows leave it out.

NA	TRBV11-2	TRBD2	TRBJ2-7	TGTGCCAGCAGCTTAGGGGCTAGCGGTAGGTACGAGCAGTACTTC	CASSLGASGRYEQYF
NA	TRBV2	NA	TRBJ1-1	TGTGCCAGCAGTGCCCTGGAGACAGCTGAAGCTTTCTTT	CASSALETAEAFF
few	TRBV10-2	NA	TRBJ1-2	TGCGCCAGCAGGCAGACAGGTGGGGGTTTGGACTACACCTTC	CASRQTGGGLDYTF
NA	TRBV27	TRBD1	TRBJ2-1	TGTGCCAGCAGTTTGCAGGGGGACAATGAGCAGTTCTTC	CASSLQGDNEQFF
NA	TRBV4-1	TRBD1	TRBJ1-4	TGCGCCAGCAGCCAAGATCGGGGACAGGGCGGATGGGAAAAACTGTTTTTT	CASSQDRGQGGWEKLFF
NA	TRBV28	TRBD1	TRBJ1-2	TGTGCCAGCAGTGTCAATACCGGGACAGGATATGGCTACACCTTC	CASSVNTGTGYGYTF
once	TRBV10-2	TRBD1	TRBJ1-1	TGCGCCAGCAGTAACGCGCACAGGGGGAACACTGAAGCTTTCTTT	CASSNAHRGNTEAFF
few	TRBV5-4	NA	TRBJ1-3	TGTGCCAGCAGCTCTCAAACGGACACCATATATTTT	CASSSQTDTIYF
NA	TRBV11-2	NA	TRBJ2-7	TGTGCCAGCAGCGTTGACAGGTGGTACGAGCAGTACTTC	CASSVDRWYEQYF
once	TRBV28	NA	TRBJ1-1	TGTGCCAGCAGTTCGGGGAACACTGAAGCTTTCTTT	CASSSGNTEAFF
NA	TRBV5-6	NA	TRBJ1-1	TGTGCCAGCAGCTTGTCGGCAGGGGTCACTGAAGCTTTCTTT	CASSLSAGVTEAFF
NA	TRBV19	NA	TRBJ1-5	TGTGCCAGTAGGCGAGAGTTAAATCAGCCCCAGCATTTT	CASRRELNQPQHF
NA	TRBV27	NA	TRBJ2-1	TGTGCCAGCAGTTGGCGGGACTTCTACAATGAGCAGTTCTTC	CASSWRDFYNEQFF
NA	TRBV5-4	NA	TRBJ2-1	TGTGCCAGCAGCTTGAGGTCGGGTGTAGTAAATGAGCAGTTCTTC	CASSLRSGVVNEQFF
NA	TRBV4-2	TRBD1	TRBJ1-3	TGTGCCAGCAGCCCCACCGGGACAGGGCTCGACTCTGGAAACACCATATATTTT	CASSPTGTGLDSGNTIYF
NA	TRBV5-4	NA	TRBJ2-1	TGTGCCAGCAGCCAGACCCGACTGGTTGTGAACAATGAGCAGTTCTTC	CASSQTRLVVNNEQFF
NA	TRBV9	TRBD2	TRBJ2-1	TGTGCCAGCAGTCGAAGGTCGGCGGGAGGAGATAATGAGCAGTTCTTC	CASSRRSAGGDNEQFF
NA	TRBV28	TRBD1	TRBJ1-4	TGTGCCAGCAGTCCGGGACAGGGGGCGCAGGAACGGGAAAAACTGTTTTTT	CASSPGQGAQEREKLFF
once	TRBV5-1	NA	TRBJ1-1	TGCGCCAGCAGTCCAGAGGCAGGGTTATTCACTGAAGCTTTCTTT	CASSPEAGLFTEAFF
NA	TRBV30	NA	TRBJ2-2	TGTGCCTGGAGTGTACAGCCAGCCGGCCCCGGGGAGCTGTTTTTT	CAWSVQPAGPGELFF
NA	TRBV2	NA	TRBJ2-7	TGTGCCAGCAGTCCCGAATCCTACGAGCAGTACTTC	CASSPESYEQYF
NA	TRBV27	NA	TRBJ2-7	TGTGCCAGCAGTGAACGACAGGAAGAATCCCCCGAGCAGTACTTC	CASSERQEESPEQYF